What follows are 20 T cell receptor beta chains derived from one specimen sequenced in a study of CD8 T cells in Susac syndrome. After extraction with the RNeasy kit, about 0.45 to 1 ug of the RNA was reverse transcribed using random hexamers. TCRdb recomputed calls from the immunoSEQ multiplex PCR reads with MiXCR, one row per CDR3 protein. The table records about 160,000 distinct CDR3 sequences, 80% to 95% of them present only once. The sequenced sample was CD4+ T cells from PBMCs. Source of these receptors: a human donor in good health.

V and J are TRBV7-3 and TRBJ2-2, with TRBD2 matching over 9 bases. The germline V gene has CDR1 SGHTA and CDR2 FQGTGA. The length of the CDR3 is 15 residues. Trimming cost V 5 bases and J 6 bases; bases outside gene matches: 7. The DNA of the CDR3 is TGTGCCAGCAGCGGAATAGCTAGCGGGGCCGGGGAGCTGTTTTTT. Its translation is CASSGIASGAGELFF.

The V and J genes are TRBV20-1 and TRBJ1-2, with D possibly being TRBD1 (5 bases). The CDR3 covers 14 residues. The germline gives CDR1 DFQATT, CDR2 SNEGSKA (reference sequence). Trimming cost V 2 bases and J 6 bases, with 16 bases left between them. CDR3 nucleotides: TGCAGTGCTAGACCAGGGCGCGGGTTGGATGGCTACACCTTC. Its protein is CSARPGRGLDGYTF.

This sequence joins TRBV18 and TRBJ1-1; maybe TRBD1 (5 bases). Trimming shortened V by 8 bases and J by 1 base, and 14 bases separated the two germline ends. The CDR3 is made up of 14 amino acids. Germline assignment: CDR1 KGHSH and CDR2 LQKENI. The CDR3 loop reads CASALGPQNTEAFF. CDR3 nucleotides: TGTGCCAGCGCCCTGGGACCCCAGAACACTGAAGCTTTCTTT.

The chain uses TRBV4-2 and TRBJ2-7; 13 positions match TRBD2. The junction had 7 bases not matched to a gene; V was cut back by 1 base and J by 1 base. Germline assignment: CDR1 LGHNA and CDR2 YNFKEQ. The CDR3 is 18 amino acids. The CDR3 region is CASSQAPGLAGESYEQYF. The CDR3, as DNA: TGTGCCAGCAGCCAAGCCCCTGGACTAGCGGGGGAATCCTACGAGCAGTACTTC.

V is TRBV25-1 and J is TRBJ1-6; 7 bases line up with TRBD1. The germline gives CDR1 MGHDK, CDR2 SYGVNS. The CDR3 runs 13 residues. V lost 8 bases and J lost 10; bases outside the gene matches: 8. CDR3 DNA: TGTGCCAGCCGCGACAGGGTAGGATCACCCCTCCACTTT. Translation: CASRDRVGSPLHF.

CDR3 nucleotides: TGTGCCAGCAGCGCAGGGGGGACTGAAGGCGGGGAGCTGTTTTTT. Its translation is CASSAGGTEGGELFF. The chain uses TRBV9 and TRBJ2-2; TRBD1 might be the D (7 bases). Germline V gene data show CDR1 as SGDLS and CDR2 as YYNGEE. The CDR3 is made up of 15 amino acids. Trimming pared 3 bases from V and 7 bases from J, leaving 16 bases between.

This sequence joins TRBV5-1 and TRBJ2-2; D could derive from TRBD1 or TRBD2 (6 bases each). Germline assignment: CDR1 SGHRS and CDR2 YFSETQ. This CDR3 has 12 amino acids. V was trimmed by 8 bases and J by 5 bases, leaving 10 bases between them. CDR3 loop: CASGGGTGELFF. Here the CDR3 DNA reads TGCGCCAGTGGAGGGGGGACCGGGGAGCTGTTTTTT.

J is TRBJ1-1 and V is TRBV23-1; D is uncertain. TRBV23-1 is an ORF; its function is uncertain. V shed 6 bases and J shed 0 bases, with 14 bases lying between them. The CDR3 extends over 15 amino acids. The chain's CDR3 is CASRVATELNTEAFF. CDR3 nucleotide sequence: TGCGCCAGCAGAGTAGCAACGGAGTTGAACACTGAAGCTTTCTTT.

The chain combines TRBV29-1 with TRBJ1-5; no reliable D call. Per germline, CDR1 SQVTM and CDR2 ANQGSEA. With 4 bases removed from V and 0 bases from J, the gap between germline ends came to 7 bases. The CDR3 runs 13 residues. Written as DNA, the CDR3 is TGCAGCGTTGTAACGGATAGCAATCAGCCCCAGCATTTT. This encodes CSVVTDSNQPQHF.

The rearrangement uses TRBV11-2 and TRBJ2-6; no clear D. Trimming removed 4 bases at V and 4 bases at J, with 20 bases between. The CDR3 runs 18 residues. CDR1 is SGHAT and CDR2 is FQNNGV in the germline V gene. CDR3 amino acids: CASSSKGRRVGGANVLTF. In DNA form, the CDR3 reads TGTGCCAGCAGCTCCAAAGGACGGAGAGTCGGCGGGGCCAACGTCCTGACTTTC.

The chain joins TRBV27 to TRBJ2-7, with D uncertain. This CDR3 comprises 13 residues. CDR1 and CDR2 (germline): MNHEY, SMNVEV (reference sequence). Trimming removed 2 bases from V and 6 bases from J, with 11 bases in between. CDR3 residues: CASSLLSSGEQYF. The CDR3 region has the DNA TGTGCCAGCAGTTTACTGAGTTCTGGCGAGCAGTACTTC.

The chain is built from TRBV6-1 and TRBJ2-3; 13 bases agree with TRBD2. The CDR3 loop spans 16 amino acids. The V and J ends lost 8 bases and 0 bases, in that order; junction bases with no gene match: 5. Germline CDR1 MNHNS, CDR2 SASEGT. CDR3 bases: TGTGCCAGCGGTAGACTAGCGGGGGGAAGCACAGATACGCAGTATTTT. Translating it yields CASGRLAGGSTDTQYF.

The chain has TRBV4-1 and TRBJ2-5, with D possibly TRBD2 on 6 matching bases. V shed 2 bases and J shed 5 bases, with 15 bases lying between them. Germline V CDR1 and CDR2: MGHRA, YSYEKL. The CDR3 is 15 amino acids. CDR3 nucleotides: TGCGCCAGCAGCCAAATCGGGACTCCGTGGGAGACCCAGTACTTC. This sequence encodes CASSQIGTPWETQYF.

This clonotype showed up just once. This chain uses TRBV2 with TRBJ2-2, with D possibly matching TRBD2 (6 bases). V shed 7 bases and J shed 2 bases, with 14 bases lying between them. Germline CDR1 and CDR2: SNHLY and FYNNEI. There are 15 residues in the CDR3. The CDR3 sequence: CASNDWGTNTGELFF. DNA for the CDR3: TGTGCCAGCAACGATTGGGGGACTAACACCGGGGAGCTGTTTTTT.

This chain joins TRBV10-3 and TRBJ2-3; D remains ambiguous. Germline loops: CDR1 ENHRY, CDR2 SYGVKD. The CDR3 contains 12 residues. With 9 bases removed from V and 0 bases from J, the gap between germline ends came to 7 bases. The chain's CDR3 is CAIAVSTDTQYF. The CDR3 DNA sequence: TGTGCCATAGCAGTGAGCACAGATACGCAGTATTTT.

J is TRBJ1-2 and V is TRBV2; tentatively, D is TRBD1 (5 bases). CDR3 length: 13 amino acids. Trimming stripped 6 bases from V and 2 bases from J, with 10 bases between. The V gene's germline CDR1 is SNHLY and CDR2 FYNNEI. CDR3 bases: TGTGCCAGCAGGGAGGGACGGAACTATGGCTACACCTTC. It yields the protein CASREGRNYGYTF. The whole variable domain, remainder taken from reference TRBV2 and TRBJ1-2, is EPEVTQTPSHQVTQMGQEVILRCVPISNHLYFYWYRQILGQKVEFLVSFYNNEISEKSEIFDDQFSVERPDGSNFTLKIRSTKLEDSAMYFCASREGRNYGYTFGSGTRLTVV.

The chain employs TRBV20-1 and TRBJ1-1; TRBD1 might be the D (5 bases). The germline V and J ends were trimmed by 6 bases and 11 bases, with 19 bases remaining between them. The CDR3 extends over 12 amino acids. Germline V lookup: CDR1 DFQATT, CDR2 SNEGSKA (reference sequence). CDR3 sequence (DNA): TGCAGTGCGGACCGGGGGATCGGTGTCGCTTTCTTT. It specifies CSADRGIGVAFF.

Written as DNA, the CDR3 is TGCAGCGCATCCGGGACAGGGGGGACAGATACGCAGTATTTT. Protein: CSASGTGGTDTQYF. The rearrangement uses TRBV29-1 and TRBJ2-3; 11 bases match TRBD1. After removal of 7 bases from V and 3 bases from J, the junction contained 6 bases not matched to a gene. CDR3 length: 14 amino acids. Germline values: CDR1 SQVTM, CDR2 ANQGSEA.

J is TRBJ2-3 and V is TRBV4-1; 11 bases agree with TRBD2. CDR1 is MGHRA, CDR2 YSYEKL, per germline. The length of the CDR3 is 17 residues. The J segment lost 8 bases and the V segment lost 0 bases, leaving 10 bases of the junction unmatched. DNA for the CDR3: TGCGCCAGCAGCCAAGATCCTAGCGGGGGGCCGCGTAGTACGCAGTATTTT. Its translation: CASSQDPSGGPRSTQYF.

The gene calls are TRBV6-5 and TRBJ2-2, with D unclear. The CDR3 is 16 amino acids. Per the germline V gene, CDR1 is MNHEY and CDR2 is SVGAGI. V dropped 0 bases and J dropped 0 bases, with 8 bases sitting between them. For the CDR3, the DNA is TGTGCCAGCAGTTACTCGAGACCGACGAACACCGGGGAGCTGTTTTTT. This encodes CASSYSRPTNTGELFF.